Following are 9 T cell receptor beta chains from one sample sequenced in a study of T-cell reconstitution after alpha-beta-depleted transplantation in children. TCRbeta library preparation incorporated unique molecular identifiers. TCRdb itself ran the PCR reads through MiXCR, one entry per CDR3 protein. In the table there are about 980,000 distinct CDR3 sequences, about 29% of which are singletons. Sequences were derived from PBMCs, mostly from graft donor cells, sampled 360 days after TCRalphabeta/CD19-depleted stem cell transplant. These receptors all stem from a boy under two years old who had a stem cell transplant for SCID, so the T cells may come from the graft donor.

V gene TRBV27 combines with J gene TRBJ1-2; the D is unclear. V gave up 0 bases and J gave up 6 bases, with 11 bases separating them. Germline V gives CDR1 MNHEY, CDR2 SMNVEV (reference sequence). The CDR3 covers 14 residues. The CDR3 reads CASSLSGSANGYTF. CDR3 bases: TGTGCCAGCAGTTTATCAGGGAGCGCGAATGGCTACACCTTC.

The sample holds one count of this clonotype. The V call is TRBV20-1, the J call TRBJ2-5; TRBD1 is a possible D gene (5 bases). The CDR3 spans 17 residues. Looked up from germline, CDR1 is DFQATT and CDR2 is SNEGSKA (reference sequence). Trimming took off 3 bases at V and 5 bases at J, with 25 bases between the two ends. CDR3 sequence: CSARAPQGPLQLETQYF. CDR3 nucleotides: TGCAGTGCTAGGGCCCCCCAGGGTCCTCTACAGTTGGAGACCCAGTACTTC.

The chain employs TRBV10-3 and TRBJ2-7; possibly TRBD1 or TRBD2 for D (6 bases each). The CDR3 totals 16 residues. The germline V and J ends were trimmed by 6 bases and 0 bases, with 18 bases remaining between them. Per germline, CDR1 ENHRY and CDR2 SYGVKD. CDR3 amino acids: CAISFGGGSLSYEQYF. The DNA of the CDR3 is TGTGCCATCAGCTTCGGGGGCGGTTCTCTCTCCTACGAGCAGTACTTC.

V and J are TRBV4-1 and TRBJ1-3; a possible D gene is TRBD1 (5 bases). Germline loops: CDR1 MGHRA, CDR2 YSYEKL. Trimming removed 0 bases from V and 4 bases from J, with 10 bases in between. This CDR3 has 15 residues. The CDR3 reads CASSQDPGPGNTIYF. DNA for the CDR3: TGCGCCAGCAGCCAAGATCCAGGGCCAGGAAACACCATATATTTT.

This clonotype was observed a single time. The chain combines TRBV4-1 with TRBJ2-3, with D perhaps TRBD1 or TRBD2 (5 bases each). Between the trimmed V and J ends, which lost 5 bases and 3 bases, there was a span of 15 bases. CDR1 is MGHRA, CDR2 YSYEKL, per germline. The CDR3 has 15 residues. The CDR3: CASSSPQGVTDTQYF. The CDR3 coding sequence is TGCGCCAGCAGCTCCCCCCAGGGAGTGACAGATACGCAGTATTTT.

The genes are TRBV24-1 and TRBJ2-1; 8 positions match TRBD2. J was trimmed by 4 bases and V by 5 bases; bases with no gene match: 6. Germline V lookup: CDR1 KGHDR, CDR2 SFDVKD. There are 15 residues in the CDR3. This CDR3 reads CATSAGRGDYNEQFF. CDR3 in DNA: TGTGCCACCAGTGCAGGGCGGGGGGATTACAATGAGCAGTTCTTC.

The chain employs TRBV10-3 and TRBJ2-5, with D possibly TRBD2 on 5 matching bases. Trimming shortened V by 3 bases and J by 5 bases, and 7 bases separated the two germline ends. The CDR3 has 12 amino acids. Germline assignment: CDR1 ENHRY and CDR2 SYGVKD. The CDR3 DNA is TGTGCCATCAGTGACCCGGGGGAGACCCAGTACTTC. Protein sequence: CAISDPGETQYF.

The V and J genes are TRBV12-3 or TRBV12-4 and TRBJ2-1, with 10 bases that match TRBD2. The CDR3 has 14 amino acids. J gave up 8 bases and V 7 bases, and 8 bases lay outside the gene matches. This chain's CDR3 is CASTLGSGGHEQFF. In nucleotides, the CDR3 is TGTGCCAGCACCTTGGGTAGCGGGGGGCATGAGCAGTTCTTC.

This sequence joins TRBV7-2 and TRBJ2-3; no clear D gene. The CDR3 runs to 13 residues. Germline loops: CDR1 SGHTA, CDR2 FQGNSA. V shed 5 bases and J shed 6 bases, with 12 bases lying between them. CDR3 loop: CASSRGIGDTQYF. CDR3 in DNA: TGTGCCAGCAGCCGAGGAATTGGTGATACGCAGTATTTT.